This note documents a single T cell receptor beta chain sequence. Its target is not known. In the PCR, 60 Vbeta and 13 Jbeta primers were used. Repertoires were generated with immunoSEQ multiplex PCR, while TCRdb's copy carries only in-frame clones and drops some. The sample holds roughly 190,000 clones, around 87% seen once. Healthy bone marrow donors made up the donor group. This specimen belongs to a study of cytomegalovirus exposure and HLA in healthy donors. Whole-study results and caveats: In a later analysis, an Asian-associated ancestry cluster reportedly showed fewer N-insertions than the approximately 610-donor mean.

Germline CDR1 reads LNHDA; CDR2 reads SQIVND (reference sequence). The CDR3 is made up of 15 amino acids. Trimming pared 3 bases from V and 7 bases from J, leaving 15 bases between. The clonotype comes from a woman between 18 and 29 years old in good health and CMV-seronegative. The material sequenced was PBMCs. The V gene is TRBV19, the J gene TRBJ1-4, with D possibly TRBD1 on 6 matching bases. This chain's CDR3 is CASSILGADGEKLFF. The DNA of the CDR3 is TGTGCCAGTAGTATTTTGGGGGCAGACGGTGAAAAACTGTTTTTT.